The rows below give T cell receptor beta chains drawn from one sample of a study of technical replicates of blood from a handful of donors. Some clones are missing from TCRdb's copy, which holds only in-frame ones; the method was immunoSEQ multiplex PCR. The table shows approximately 76,000 clones, with roughly 90% occurring only once. Sequencing input: T cells isolated from PBMCs. These receptors were collected from a human donor in good health. Each CDR3 is given without its conserved first and last residue.

12,TRBV19,TRBJ2-1,ASSTIQRYNEQF
12,TRBV11-2,TRBJ2-7,ASSSPRRGYEQY
11,TRBV7-9,TRBJ1-3,ASSPPVGNTIY
13,TRBV7-6,TRBJ2-3,ASSQSGSGTDTQY
11,TRBV11-2,TRBJ2-7,ASSTDRGREQY
13,TRBV28,TRBJ1-2,ASSSGGGVSYGYT
14,TRBV7-9,TRBJ2-1,ASSYRRRNEYNEQF
12,TRBV7-2,TRBJ2-7,ASSTRIVSYEQY
15,TRBV7-2,TRBJ2-2,ASSLSGTSATYGELF
12,TRBV10-3,TRBJ1-1,AISDGEVVTEAF
12,TRBV25-1,TRBJ2-3,ASSGRQFTDTQY
15,TRBV5-1,TRBJ2-7,ASSLGGDRLLSYEQY
11,TRBV2,TRBJ1-1,ASSIEEDTEAF
14,TRBV27,TRBJ2-7,ASSSQTSGIPYEQY
15,TRBV18,TRBJ2-7,ASSPQGSQREYDEQY
10,TRBV29-1,TRBJ1-1,SVQGFNTEAF
13,TRBV19,TRBJ2-3,ASSVRTGASDTQY
12,TRBV6-5,TRBJ1-4,ASSYGQLNEKLF
14,TRBV7-9,TRBJ2-5,ASSLNSRGGKETQY
10,TRBV6-5,TRBJ1-4,AIQGANEKLF
12,TRBV18,TRBJ2-7,ASSPFPKSYEQY
16,TRBV5-1,TRBJ1-1,ASSLERGSGSMNTEAF
12,TRBV28,TRBJ1-3,ASSRTGLFGTIY
10,TRBV30,TRBJ1-1,AWRDNTGQAF
13,TRBV6-5,TRBJ2-1,ASSYSGLGRSPQF
13,TRBV2,TRBJ2-1,ASSHPGQGGNEQF
10,TRBV11-2,TRBJ2-7,ASSMDRGEQY
13,TRBV6-1,TRBJ2-2,ASSEGPSNTGELF
14,TRBV5-6,TRBJ2-7,ASSLRVAGGIYEQY
15,TRBV5-1,TRBJ2-3,ASSLGPRTGSTDTQY
10,TRBV28,TRBJ2-7,ASSFSSYEQY
11,TRBV18,TRBJ2-2,ASSPQESGELF
11,TRBV28,TRBJ1-2,ASSSGQFYGYT
14,TRBV4-2,TRBJ1-5,ASSQATNTPNQPQH